In this sample, the clone carrying this TCR beta chain turned up a few times. Its antigen remains unidentified. This record comes from a study of human T cells and chemical hapten exposure. General study points: As the donors had alopecia, their immune response may differ from healthy people's. No change in TCRs above 1 in 1000 frequency was produced by DPC sensitization.

Time point described: patch test 1, 2 weeks after DPC sensitization. Treatment here: therapeutic diphenylcyclopropenone sensitization with weekly scalp DPC. The authors extracted total RNA from unfractionated whole blood. Each CDR3 protein is one row after TCRdb ran MiXCR on the RACE reads. Among around 76,000 distinct CDR3 sequences listed, 12% were seen once. With V trimmed by 8 bases and J by 5 bases, 17 bases remained unmatched. CDR1 is LNHDA and CDR2 is SQIVND in the germline V gene (reference sequence). The CDR3 is 16 residues long. This chain joins TRBV19 and TRBJ1-2; 7 bases are a match to TRBD1. The specimen was whole blood, collected in connection with sensitization to the hapten diphenylcyclopropenone (DPC). This clonotype was obtained from a woman aged 55-69 years with alopecia areata. Some clones in this sample may be carry-over from other donors' samples. The CDR3 DNA is TGTGCCAGTCTTCCCGACGGACCTGCAGGGGGGTATGGCTACACCTTC. Translated, it gives CASLPDGPAGGYGYTF. Full variable domain (remainder filled in from reference TRBV19 and TRBJ1-2): DGGITQSPKYLFRKEGQNVTLSCEQNLNHDAMYWYRQDPGQGLRLIYYSQIVNDFQKGDIAEGYSVSREKKESFPLTVTSAQKNPTAFYLCASLPDGPAGGYGYTFGSGTRLTVV.